This passage covers 17 T cell receptor beta chains from one sample sequenced in a study of T-cell memory formation after mild COVID-19. TCRdb ran MiXCR on the 5' RACE reads and lists one entry per CDR3 protein. The profile shows 250,000 to 300,000 distinct CDR3 sequences, around 8% of them singletons. Input material: PBMCs or a T cell subset sorted from them (not recorded which). These receptors originate from a man aged 18 to 35 who had mild COVID-19 (a few samples of this study predate the infection). Cell type and time point are not known.

In DNA, the CDR3 is TGTGCCAGCAGTCAACCCCAGGGGACAGGCAAGAGGCCCCAGCATTTT. Translation: CASSQPQGTGKRPQHF. The V gene is TRBV28, the J gene TRBJ1-5; 8 nucleotides match TRBD1. CDR3 length: 16 residues. V shed 5 bases and J 9 bases; nucleotides not matched to a gene: 15. CDR1 and CDR2 (germline): MDHEN, SYDVKM.

A few counts support this clonotype. The chain is built from TRBV6-5 and TRBJ1-2, with 9 bases fitting TRBD1. With 5 bases clipped from V and 6 bases from J, the junction kept 7 bases outside the gene matches. Germline values: CDR1 MNHEY, CDR2 SVGAGI. The CDR3 extends over 14 amino acids. The DNA for the CDR3 is TGTGCCAGCAGTAAGGGACAGGGACGGGATGGCTACACCTTC. Translation: CASSKGQGRDGYTF.

This clonotype was observed a few times. The V call is TRBV6-1, the J call TRBJ1-2; 7 bases align to TRBD1. CDR3 length: 12 residues. V lost 3 bases to trimming and J lost 12 bases; unmatched junction nucleotides: 7. CDR1 is MNHNS and CDR2 is SASEGT in the germline V gene. CDR3 sequence reads: CASSEGRGSNTF. Written as DNA, the CDR3 is TGTGCCAGCAGTGAGGGCAGGGGGAGTAACACCTTC.

This clonotype came up a few times. The V gene is TRBV20-1, the J gene TRBJ1-1, with D perhaps TRBD1 (6 bases). V was trimmed by 1 base and J by 4 bases, leaving 19 bases between them. The CDR3 is 16 residues long. Germline CDR1 is DFQATT and CDR2 is SNEGSKA (reference sequence). CDR3 sequence: CSARVAGVDFSTEAFF. The CDR3 DNA reads as TGCAGTGCTAGAGTGGCAGGGGTAGATTTTAGCACTGAAGCTTTCTTT.

This clonotype has at least ten counts. The rearrangement uses TRBV20-1 and TRBJ2-2; 7 nucleotides align to TRBD1. Per germline, CDR1 DFQATT and CDR2 SNEGSKA (reference sequence). The length of the CDR3 is 16 residues. Trimming at V came to 0 bases and at J to 5 bases, leaving 9 bases not matched to a gene. DNA of the CDR3: TGCAGTGCTAGAGACACGCGACAGGGCGGAACCGGGGAGCTGTTTTTT. The encoded protein is CSARDTRQGGTGELFF.

This clonotype was counted a few times. J is TRBJ2-7 and V is TRBV20-1, with D perhaps matching TRBD1 (6 bases). Trimming removed 4 bases at V and 0 bases at J, with 10 bases between. This CDR3 is built from 13 residues. Germline V CDR1 and CDR2: DFQATT, SNEGSKA (reference sequence). The CDR3: CSANRDTSYEQYF. In DNA form, the CDR3 reads TGCAGTGCTAACCGGGACACCTCCTACGAGCAGTACTTC.

The rearrangement joins TRBV20-1 to TRBJ2-5; D gene ambiguous. Per germline, CDR1 DFQATT and CDR2 SNEGSKA (reference sequence). With 3 bases removed from V and 5 bases from J, the gap between germline ends came to 19 bases. This CDR3 region has 15 residues. The CDR3 nucleotides are TGCAGTGCTAGTTCCGAGTTGTATAGTATCGAGACCCAGTACTTC. It translates to CSASSELYSIETQYF.

This clonotype appeared a few times. The chain uses TRBV5-6 and TRBJ2-7; unclear D gene. Germline V gene data show CDR1 as SGHDT and CDR2 as YYEEEE. The V gene lost 2 bases and the J gene lost 3 bases, with 12 bases spanning the gap. The CDR3 length is 14 residues. In nucleotides, the CDR3 is TGTGCCAGCAGCTTTCATGGTCCGGGCTACGAGCAGTACTTC. This translates into CASSFHGPGYEQYF.

The chain carries TRBV5-1 and TRBJ1-1; D unresolved. The V end lost 1 base, the J end lost 2 bases, and 12 bases lay between the germline ends. Germline CDR1 reads SGHRS; CDR2 reads YFSETQ. The CDR3 has 15 residues. CDR3 DNA sequence: TGCGCCAGCAGCTTGTCGGGAGATATAAACACTGAAGCTTTCTTT. It is translated as CASSLSGDINTEAFF. The full variable domain, with the rest looked up from reference TRBV5-1 and TRBJ1-1, is KAGVTQTPRYLIKTRGQQVTLSCSPISGHRSVSWYQQTPGQGLQFLFEYFSETQRNKGNFPGRFSGRQFSNSRSEMNVSTLELGDSALYLCASSLSGDINTEAFFGQGTRLTVV.

The genes are TRBV24-1 and TRBJ1-1; weak D call: TRBD1 (6 bases). Germline V lookup: CDR1 KGHDR, CDR2 SFDVKD. CDR3 size: 15 residues. V lost 4 bases and J 5 bases, leaving 16 bases between the germline ends. CDR3 sequence (DNA): TGTGCCACCAGTGACGGCGGCCGGGGGCGGACTGAAGCTTTCTTT. Protein product: CATSDGGRGRTEAFF.

This clonotype was observed a few times. V is TRBV28 and J is TRBJ1-1, with D tentatively TRBD1 (5 bases). CDR1 is MDHEN and CDR2 is SYDVKM in the germline V gene. CDR3 length equals 13 residues. Trimming left V 3 bases short and J 7 bases short, with 12 bases between. CDR3 region: CASSFTGPHEAFF. The CDR3, as DNA: TGTGCCAGCAGTTTTACAGGACCCCATGAAGCTTTCTTT.

There are a few counts of this clonotype. The chain recombines TRBV20-1 with TRBJ1-1; D is possibly TRBD1 (5 bases). The CDR3 spans 15 residues. Germline CDR1 DFQATT, CDR2 SNEGSKA (reference sequence). V gave up 2 bases and J gave up 1 base, with 14 bases separating them. CDR3 residues: CSARPPGGANTEAFF. DNA of the CDR3: TGCAGTGCTAGACCCCCCGGGGGTGCGAACACTGAAGCTTTCTTT.

The CDR3 region has the DNA TGTGCCACAAGTCCGGCAGGGACCTACGAGCAGTACTTC. It yields the protein CATSPAGTYEQYF. The V gene is TRBV15, the J gene TRBJ2-7, with D possibly TRBD1 on 5 matching bases. The CDR3 contains 13 residues. V was pared by 9 bases and J by 2 bases, with 14 bases between. Germline V CDR1 and CDR2: LNHNV, YYDKDF (reference sequence).

This clonotype was counted many times. The rearrangement uses TRBV5-5 and TRBJ1-1, with unresolved D. V was trimmed by 0 bases and J by 7 bases, leaving 13 bases between them. The CDR3 has 14 residues. Germline CDR1 is SGHKS and CDR2 is YYEKEE (reference sequence). Written as DNA, the CDR3 is TGTGCCAGCAGCTTGGCCTCAACAGCCGATGAAGCTTTCTTT. Translating it yields CASSLASTADEAFF.

The chain uses TRBV20-1 and TRBJ2-3; 7 bases align to TRBD1. The ends lost 5 bases at V and 4 bases at J; junction bases unmatched: 3. CDR1 DFQATT and CDR2 SNEGSKA come from the germline V gene (reference sequence). The CDR3 sequence is 12 residues long. The chain's CDR3 is CSARTGPDTQYF. DNA of the CDR3: TGCAGTGCTCGGACAGGCCCAGATACGCAGTATTTT.

V gene TRBV7-9 combines with J gene TRBJ1-6, with D unclear. Trimming pared 4 bases from V and 8 bases from J, leaving 6 bases between. CDR3 length: 12 amino acids. Germline CDR1 SEHNR, CDR2 FQNEAQ (reference sequence). CDR3 DNA sequence: TGTGCCAGCAGCTCCGATTATTCACCCCTCCACTTT. Its protein is CASSSDYSPLHF.

This clonotype was seen a few times. This chain joins TRBV9 and TRBJ2-2, with D unresolved. V shed 0 bases and J shed 5 bases, with 8 bases lying between them. The CDR3 runs 14 residues. In germline, CDR1 is SGDLS, CDR2 YYNGEE. CDR3 DNA sequence: TGTGCCAGCAGCGTAGCTCCCTTTACCGGGGAGCTGTTTTTT. Its translation is CASSVAPFTGELFF.